Listed below are T cell receptor beta chains from one sample, sequenced in a study of OX40 agonist ivuxolimab in advanced cancers. TCRdb's copy holds only in-frame clones and misses some; the assay was immunoSEQ multiplex PCR. The sample lists 50,000 to 55,000 clones, around nine tenths occurring once. The sequencing used CD4+ or CD8+ T cells sorted from blood, collected in a trial of the OX40 agonist ivuxolimab. The receptors derive from an adult with an advanced solid tumor such as melanoma, head and neck, liver or kidney cancer. Both conserved end residues are part of each CDR3. D genes are given only for firm matches. The size field is filled for only some rows; it gives once, few, many or a size class.

V gene: TRBV5-1; D gene: .; J gene: TRBJ1-2; clone size: .; CDR3 DNA: TGCGCCAGCAGCGTACCCGGGACAAGCTATGGCTACACCTTC; CDR3 protein: CASSVPGTSYGYTF
V gene: TRBV2; D gene: TRBD2; J gene: TRBJ2-2; clone size: .; CDR3 DNA: TGTGCCAGCAGCCTGACGGTAGCGGGGGGCATTCGACGGCTGTTTTTT; CDR3 protein: CASSLTVAGGIRRLFF
V gene: TRBV10-2; D gene: .; J gene: TRBJ2-3; clone size: .; CDR3 DNA: TGCGCCAGCAGTGAAGTCGACAGGCGCACAGATACGCAGTATTTT; CDR3 protein: CASSEVDRRTDTQYF
V gene: TRBV30; D gene: TRBD2; J gene: TRBJ2-1; clone size: .; CDR3 DNA: TGTGCCGGGCGGGGAGGGCTCTCCTACAATGAGCAGTTCTTC; CDR3 protein: CAGRGGLSYNEQFF
V gene: TRBV4-2; D gene: TRBD2; J gene: TRBJ2-7; clone size: .; CDR3 DNA: TGTGCCAGCAGCCAAGGGGGGGGACCACCCTTAGAGCAGTACTTC; CDR3 protein: CASSQGGGPPLEQYF
V gene: TRBV6-1; D gene: .; J gene: TRBJ1-1; clone size: .; CDR3 DNA: TGTGCCAGCAGTGCTACAGGGAACACTGAAGCTTTCTTT; CDR3 protein: CASSATGNTEAFF
V gene: TRBV6-6; D gene: .; J gene: TRBJ2-7; clone size: .; CDR3 DNA: TGTGCCAGCACCCTGACAGGCACCTACGAGCAGTACTTC; CDR3 protein: CASTLTGTYEQYF
V gene: TRBV7-6; D gene: .; J gene: TRBJ1-5; clone size: .; CDR3 DNA: TGTGCCAGCAGCCACCCGGGCCAGCCCCAGCATTTT; CDR3 protein: CASSHPGQPQHF
V gene: TRBV9; D gene: .; J gene: TRBJ2-7; clone size: .; CDR3 DNA: TGTGCCAGCAGCGTAGGAGAGGGACACATCTACGAGCAGTACTTC; CDR3 protein: CASSVGEGHIYEQYF
V gene: TRBV6-5; D gene: TRBD1; J gene: TRBJ2-7; clone size: once; CDR3 DNA: TGTGCCAGCAGCCTCGACAGGGCGGACTCCTACGAGCAGTACTTC; CDR3 protein: CASSLDRADSYEQYF
V gene: TRBV11-1; D gene: .; J gene: TRBJ2-1; clone size: .; CDR3 DNA: TGTGCCAGCAGCTACGGGAAGGCCTCCTACAATGAGCAGTTCTTC; CDR3 protein: CASSYGKASYNEQFF
V gene: TRBV30; D gene: .; J gene: TRBJ2-2; clone size: .; CDR3 DNA: TGTGCCTGGAAACACAGCATTGGGGGCGGGGAGCTGTTTTTT; CDR3 protein: CAWKHSIGGGELFF
V gene: TRBV28; D gene: TRBD2; J gene: TRBJ2-1; clone size: .; CDR3 DNA: TGTGCCAGCAGACCCCCTAGCGGGGAATACAATGAGCAGTTCTTC; CDR3 protein: CASRPPSGEYNEQFF
V gene: TRBV5-5; D gene: TRBD2; J gene: TRBJ2-3; clone size: .; CDR3 DNA: TGTGCCAGCAGCCCCGGGGGGATTCGTCTCGTGACGCAGTATTTT; CDR3 protein: CASSPGGIRLVTQYF
V gene: TRBV28; D gene: .; J gene: TRBJ2-1; clone size: .; CDR3 DNA: TGTGCCGCGTCTCCCAGCGGGCACAATGAGCAGTTCTTC; CDR3 protein: CAASPSGHNEQFF
V gene: TRBV29-1; D gene: .; J gene: TRBJ1-1; clone size: .; CDR3 DNA: TGCAGCGTTGAAGAGGGCCTCGAAGCTTTCTTT; CDR3 protein: CSVEEGLEAFF
V gene: TRBV19; D gene: TRBD2; J gene: TRBJ2-7; clone size: .; CDR3 DNA: TGTGCCAGTAGGACTAGCGGCGCGAGCTCCTACGAGCAGTACTTC; CDR3 protein: CASRTSGASSYEQYF
V gene: TRBV10-3; D gene: TRBD1; J gene: TRBJ1-2; clone size: .; CDR3 DNA: TGTGCCATCAAGGGGACGGGGCAGGGGGGCACTAACTATGGCTACACCTTC; CDR3 protein: CAIKGTGQGGTNYGYTF
V gene: TRBV13; D gene: TRBD2; J gene: TRBJ2-5; clone size: .; CDR3 DNA: TGTGCCAGCAGCCCAGGACTAGCGGGGGGCCAAGAGACCCAGTACTTC; CDR3 protein: CASSPGLAGGQETQYF
V gene: TRBV7-7; D gene: TRBD1; J gene: TRBJ2-3; clone size: .; CDR3 DNA: TGTGCTAGCAGCATGGGACAGGGAGCCGCCACAGATACGCAGTATTTT; CDR3 protein: CASSMGQGAATDTQYF
V gene: TRBV6-5; D gene: .; J gene: TRBJ2-1; clone size: .; CDR3 DNA: TGTGCCAGCAAAACCGGGGGAACCTCTTACAATGAGCAGTTCTTC; CDR3 protein: CASKTGGTSYNEQFF
V gene: TRBV2; D gene: TRBD1; J gene: TRBJ2-3; clone size: .; CDR3 DNA: TGTGCCAGCATGGCGGACAGGGGTAGCACAGATACGCAGTATTTT; CDR3 protein: CASMADRGSTDTQYF
V gene: TRBV2; D gene: TRBD2; J gene: TRBJ2-3; clone size: .; CDR3 DNA: TGTGCCAGCAGTCCGCTAGCGGGGGGGCTGAATACGCAGTATTTT; CDR3 protein: CASSPLAGGLNTQYF
V gene: TRBV10-2; D gene: .; J gene: TRBJ1-2; clone size: once; CDR3 DNA: TGCGCCAGCAGTGACAAGAAGAACTATGGCTACACCTTC; CDR3 protein: CASSDKKNYGYTF
V gene: TRBV6-1; D gene: .; J gene: TRBJ2-7; clone size: few; CDR3 DNA: TGTGCCAGCAGTGAAAAGTACGAGCAGTACTTC; CDR3 protein: CASSEKYEQYF
V gene: TRBV9; D gene: TRBD1; J gene: TRBJ2-3; clone size: .; CDR3 DNA: TGTGCCAGCAGCGGGAGGACAGGTGTCCGTAGCACAGATACGCAGTATTTT; CDR3 protein: CASSGRTGVRSTDTQYF
V gene: TRBV2; D gene: .; J gene: TRBJ1-4; clone size: .; CDR3 DNA: TGTGCCAGCAGCCCGACAGCATTTAATGAAAAACTGTTTTTT; CDR3 protein: CASSPTAFNEKLFF
V gene: TRBV11-2; D gene: .; J gene: TRBJ2-1; clone size: .; CDR3 DNA: TGTGCCAGCAGCTTAGTGAGGGGCGGTTACAATGAGCAGTTCTTC; CDR3 protein: CASSLVRGGYNEQFF
V gene: TRBV19; D gene: TRBD2; J gene: TRBJ2-7; clone size: medium-sized; CDR3 DNA: TGTGCCAGTAGGGGCTTCGGGAGGCACGAGCAGTACTTC; CDR3 protein: CASRGFGRHEQYF
V gene: TRBV7-9; D gene: .; J gene: TRBJ2-7; clone size: .; CDR3 DNA: TGTGCCAGCAGCTTAGGGGTAGATTCCGAGCAGTACTTC; CDR3 protein: CASSLGVDSEQYF
V gene: TRBV2; D gene: TRBD2; J gene: TRBJ2-7; clone size: .; CDR3 DNA: TGTGCCAGCAGTGAAGCCAGCGGGAGATCCTACGAGCAGTACTTC; CDR3 protein: CASSEASGRSYEQYF
V gene: TRBV27; D gene: .; J gene: TRBJ2-7; clone size: .; CDR3 DNA: TGTGCCAGCAGTCCTCAGGGGACAACCCCCTCCGAGCAGTACTTC; CDR3 protein: CASSPQGTTPSEQYF
V gene: TRBV29-1; D gene: .; J gene: TRBJ2-5; clone size: .; CDR3 DNA: TGCAGCGGGGGGATGGGGGAGACCCAGTACTTC; CDR3 protein: CSGGMGETQYF
V gene: TRBV10-3; D gene: .; J gene: TRBJ1-5; clone size: .; CDR3 DNA: TGTGCCATCAGTGAGGGAATCGGGTCTAGCAATCAGCCCCAGCATTTT; CDR3 protein: CAISEGIGSSNQPQHF
V gene: TRBV27; D gene: .; J gene: TRBJ1-1; clone size: .; CDR3 DNA: TGTGCCAGCAGTTATCTAAGGTACACTGAAGCTTTCTTT; CDR3 protein: CASSYLRYTEAFF
V gene: TRBV30; D gene: .; J gene: TRBJ2-3; clone size: .; CDR3 DNA: TGTGCCTGGTCCAGAGCGGGCCTAGGGGATACGCAGTATTTT; CDR3 protein: CAWSRAGLGDTQYF
V gene: TRBV7-9; D gene: .; J gene: TRBJ1-2; clone size: few; CDR3 DNA: TGTGCCAGCAGCTTAACGGGTATGGATGGCTACACCTTC; CDR3 protein: CASSLTGMDGYTF
V gene: TRBV7-3; D gene: TRBD2; J gene: TRBJ2-1; clone size: few; CDR3 DNA: TGTGCCAGCAGCGGACTAGCGGGTTACAATGAGCAGTTCTTC; CDR3 protein: CASSGLAGYNEQFF
V gene: TRBV5-8; D gene: .; J gene: TRBJ1-5; clone size: .; CDR3 DNA: TGTGCCAGCAGCTTGCCACCCCAGCCCCAGCATTTT; CDR3 protein: CASSLPPQPQHF
V gene: TRBV4-2; D gene: .; J gene: TRBJ2-5; clone size: .; CDR3 DNA: TGTGCCAGCAGCCAAGACACCGGGACCTCGAAACAAGAGACCCAGTACTTC; CDR3 protein: CASSQDTGTSKQETQYF
V gene: TRBV6-5; D gene: .; J gene: TRBJ1-2; clone size: .; CDR3 DNA: TGTGCCAGCAGACACAGGGCAGCCTCAGGCTACACCTTC; CDR3 protein: CASRHRAASGYTF